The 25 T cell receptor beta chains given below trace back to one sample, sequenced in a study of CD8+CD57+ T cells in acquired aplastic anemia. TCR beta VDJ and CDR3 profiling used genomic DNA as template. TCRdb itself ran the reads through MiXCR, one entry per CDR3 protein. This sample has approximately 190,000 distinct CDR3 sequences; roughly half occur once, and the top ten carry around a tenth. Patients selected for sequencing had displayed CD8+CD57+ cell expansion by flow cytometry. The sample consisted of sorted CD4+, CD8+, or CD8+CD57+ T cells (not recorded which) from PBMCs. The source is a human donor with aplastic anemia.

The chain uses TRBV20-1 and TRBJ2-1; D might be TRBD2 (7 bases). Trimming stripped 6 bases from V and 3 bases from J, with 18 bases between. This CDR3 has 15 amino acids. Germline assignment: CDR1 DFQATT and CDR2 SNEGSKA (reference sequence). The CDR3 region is CSANDGGQYYNEQFF. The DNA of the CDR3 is TGCAGTGCGAATGACGGGGGGCAGTACTACAATGAGCAGTTCTTC.

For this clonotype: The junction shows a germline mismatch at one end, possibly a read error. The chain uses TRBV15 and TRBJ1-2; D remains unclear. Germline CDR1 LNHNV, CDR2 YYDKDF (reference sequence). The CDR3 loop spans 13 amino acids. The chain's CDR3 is CASSQEAVYGYTF. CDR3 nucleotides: TGTGCCAGCAGCCAGGAGGCCGTCTATGGCTACACCTTC.

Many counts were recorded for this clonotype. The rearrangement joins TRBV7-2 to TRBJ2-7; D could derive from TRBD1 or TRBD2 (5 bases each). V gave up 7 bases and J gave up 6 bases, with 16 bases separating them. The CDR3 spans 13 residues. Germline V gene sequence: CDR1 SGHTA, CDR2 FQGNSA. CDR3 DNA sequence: TGTGCCAGCACCACGCGGGTAGGGACCGAGCAGTACTTC. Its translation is CASTTRVGTEQYF. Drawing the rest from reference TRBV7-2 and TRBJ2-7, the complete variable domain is GAGVSQSPSNKVTEKGKDVELRCDPISGHTALYWYRQSLGQGLEFLIYFQGNSAPDKSGLPSDRFSAERTGGSVSTLTIQRTQQEDSAVYLCASTTRVGTEQYFGPGTRLTVT.

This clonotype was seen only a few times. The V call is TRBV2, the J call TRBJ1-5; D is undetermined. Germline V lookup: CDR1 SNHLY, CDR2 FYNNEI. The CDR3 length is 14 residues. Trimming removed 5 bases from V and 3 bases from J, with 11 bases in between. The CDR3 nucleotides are TGTGCCAGCAGTTCTGGACGGAACAATCAGCCCCAGCATTTT. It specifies CASSSGRNNQPQHF.

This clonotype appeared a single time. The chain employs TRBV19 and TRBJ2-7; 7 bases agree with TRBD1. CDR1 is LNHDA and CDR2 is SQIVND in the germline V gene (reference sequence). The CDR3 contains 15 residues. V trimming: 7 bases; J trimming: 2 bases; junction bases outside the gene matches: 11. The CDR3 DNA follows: TGTGCCAGTACCCCGGCGGCAGGGGGACCCTACGAGCAGTACTTC. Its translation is CASTPAAGGPYEQYF.

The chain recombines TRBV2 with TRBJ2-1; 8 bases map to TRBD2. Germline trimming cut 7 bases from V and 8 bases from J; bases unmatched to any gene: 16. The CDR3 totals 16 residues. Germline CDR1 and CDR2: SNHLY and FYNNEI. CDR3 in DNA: TGTGCCAGCAACCGCGGGAGGCCCCGGGGAGGGGATGAGCAGTTCTTC. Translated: CASNRGRPRGGDEQFF.

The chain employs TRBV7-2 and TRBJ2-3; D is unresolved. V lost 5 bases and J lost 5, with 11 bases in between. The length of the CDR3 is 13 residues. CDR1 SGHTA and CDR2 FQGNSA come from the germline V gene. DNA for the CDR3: TGTGCCAGCAGCGCCCTAGTTGTAGATACGCAGTATTTT. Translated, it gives CASSALVVDTQYF.

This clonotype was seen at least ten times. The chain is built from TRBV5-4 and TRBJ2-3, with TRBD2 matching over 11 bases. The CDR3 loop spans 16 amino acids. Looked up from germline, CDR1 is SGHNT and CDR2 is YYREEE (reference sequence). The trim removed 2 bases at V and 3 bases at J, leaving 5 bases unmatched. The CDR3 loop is CASSFTSSGRTDTQYF. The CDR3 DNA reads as TGTGCCAGCAGCTTCACTTCTAGCGGGAGGACAGATACGCAGTATTTT.

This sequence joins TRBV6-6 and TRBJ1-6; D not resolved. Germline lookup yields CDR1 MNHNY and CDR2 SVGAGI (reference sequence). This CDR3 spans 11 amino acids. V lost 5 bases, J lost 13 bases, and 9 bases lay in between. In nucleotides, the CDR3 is TGTGCCAGCAGTGACCTCGACCCCCTCCACTTT. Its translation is CASSDLDPLHF.

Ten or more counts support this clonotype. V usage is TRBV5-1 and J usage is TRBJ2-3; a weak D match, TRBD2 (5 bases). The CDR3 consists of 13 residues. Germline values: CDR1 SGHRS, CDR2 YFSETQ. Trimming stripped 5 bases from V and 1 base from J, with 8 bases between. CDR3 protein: CASSSVGTDTQYF. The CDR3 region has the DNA TGCGCCAGCAGTAGCGTCGGCACAGATACGCAGTATTTT.

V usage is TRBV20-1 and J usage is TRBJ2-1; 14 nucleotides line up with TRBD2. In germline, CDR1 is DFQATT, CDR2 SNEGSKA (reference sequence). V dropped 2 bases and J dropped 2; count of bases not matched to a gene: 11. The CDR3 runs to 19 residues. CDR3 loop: CSARHVTSGRGRAYNEQFF. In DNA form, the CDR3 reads TGCAGTGCTAGACACGTGACTAGCGGGAGGGGGAGGGCCTACAATGAGCAGTTCTTC.

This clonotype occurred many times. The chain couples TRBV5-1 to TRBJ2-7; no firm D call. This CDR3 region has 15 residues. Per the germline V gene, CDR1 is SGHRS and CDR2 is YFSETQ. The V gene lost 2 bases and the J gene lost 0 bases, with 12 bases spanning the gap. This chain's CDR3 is CASSFLGDSSYEQYF. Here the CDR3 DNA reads TGCGCCAGCAGCTTCCTTGGGGATAGCTCCTACGAGCAGTACTTC.

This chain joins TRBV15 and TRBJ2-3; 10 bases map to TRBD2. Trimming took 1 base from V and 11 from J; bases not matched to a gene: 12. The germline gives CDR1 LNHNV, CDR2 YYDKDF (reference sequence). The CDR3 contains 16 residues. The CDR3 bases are TGTGCCACCAGCAGAGGGACTAGCGGAGATTACAATGAGCAGTATTTT. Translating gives CATSRGTSGDYNEQYF. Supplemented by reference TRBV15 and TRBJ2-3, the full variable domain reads DAMVIQNPRYQVTQFGKPVTLSCSQTLNHNVMYWYQQKSSQAPKLLFHYYDKDFNNEADTPDNFQSRRPNTSFCFLDIRSPGLGDTAMYLCATSRGTSGDYNEQYFGPGTRLTVL.

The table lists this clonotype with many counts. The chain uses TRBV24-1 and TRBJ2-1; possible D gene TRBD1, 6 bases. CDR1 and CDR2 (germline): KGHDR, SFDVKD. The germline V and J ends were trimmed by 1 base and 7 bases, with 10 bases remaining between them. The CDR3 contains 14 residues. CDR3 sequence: CATSDFTGTNEQFF. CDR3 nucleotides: TGTGCCACCAGTGATTTTACAGGGACGAATGAGCAGTTCTTC.

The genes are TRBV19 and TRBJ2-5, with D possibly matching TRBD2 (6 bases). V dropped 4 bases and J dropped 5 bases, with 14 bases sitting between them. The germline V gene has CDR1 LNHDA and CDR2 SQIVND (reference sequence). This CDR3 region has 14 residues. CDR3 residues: CASSTGGAGETQYF. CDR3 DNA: TGTGCCAGTAGTACTGGAGGGGCAGGGGAGACCCAGTACTTC.

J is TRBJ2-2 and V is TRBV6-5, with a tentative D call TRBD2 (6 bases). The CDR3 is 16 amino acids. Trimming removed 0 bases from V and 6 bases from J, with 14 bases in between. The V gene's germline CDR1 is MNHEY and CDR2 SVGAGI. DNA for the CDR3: TGTGCCAGCAGTTACTCGATGGGCGGGACGCCCGGGGAGCTGTTTTTT. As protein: CASSYSMGGTPGELFF.

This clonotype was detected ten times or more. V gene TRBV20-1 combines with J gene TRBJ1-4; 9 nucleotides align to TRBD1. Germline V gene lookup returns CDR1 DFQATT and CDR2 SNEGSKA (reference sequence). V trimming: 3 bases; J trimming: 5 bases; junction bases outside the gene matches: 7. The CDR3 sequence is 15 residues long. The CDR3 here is CSARLPGTGNEKLFF. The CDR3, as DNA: TGCAGTGCTAGGCTCCCCGGGACAGGGAATGAAAAACTGTTTTTT.

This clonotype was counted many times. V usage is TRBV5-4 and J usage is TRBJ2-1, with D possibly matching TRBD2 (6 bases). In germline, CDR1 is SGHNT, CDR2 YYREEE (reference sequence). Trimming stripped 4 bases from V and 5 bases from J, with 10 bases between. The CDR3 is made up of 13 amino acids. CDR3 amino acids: CASSMTRDNEQFF. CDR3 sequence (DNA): TGTGCCAGCAGCATGACTAGGGACAATGAGCAGTTCTTC.

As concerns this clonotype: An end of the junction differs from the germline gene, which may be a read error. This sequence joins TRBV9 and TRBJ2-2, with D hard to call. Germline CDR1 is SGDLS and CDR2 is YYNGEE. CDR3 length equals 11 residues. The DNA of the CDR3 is TGTGCCAGAAGCGTCAGCGGGGAGCTGTTTTTT. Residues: CARSVSGELFF.

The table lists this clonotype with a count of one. The CDR3 region has the DNA TGTGCCAGCAGCGCAGGGGGGGACTATGGCTACACCTTC. Translated, it gives CASSAGGDYGYTF. The chain links TRBV7-8 to TRBJ1-2; TRBD1 matches 7 bases. The junction had 3 bases not matched to a gene; V was cut back by 5 bases and J by 3 bases. The length of the CDR3 is 13 residues. Germline V CDR1 and CDR2: SGHVS, FQNEAQ.

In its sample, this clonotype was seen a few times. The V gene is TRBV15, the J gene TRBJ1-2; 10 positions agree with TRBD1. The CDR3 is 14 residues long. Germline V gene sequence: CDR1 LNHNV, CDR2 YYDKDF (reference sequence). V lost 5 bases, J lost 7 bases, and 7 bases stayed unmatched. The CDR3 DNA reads TGTGCCACCAGCTCGGGACAGGGGACGGCTGGCTACACCTTC. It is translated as CATSSGQGTAGYTF. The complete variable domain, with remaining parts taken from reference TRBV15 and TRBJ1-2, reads DAMVIQNPRYQVTQFGKPVTLSCSQTLNHNVMYWYQQKSSQAPKLLFHYYDKDFNNEADTPDNFQSRRPNTSFCFLDIRSPGLGDTAMYLCATSSGQGTAGYTFGSGTRLTVV.

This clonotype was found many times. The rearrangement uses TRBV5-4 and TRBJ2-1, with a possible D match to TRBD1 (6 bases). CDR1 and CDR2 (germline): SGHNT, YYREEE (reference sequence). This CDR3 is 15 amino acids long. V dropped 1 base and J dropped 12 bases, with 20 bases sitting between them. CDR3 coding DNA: TGTGCCAGCAGCTTGTGGGGGACAACGCATGCAGGGCAGTTCTTC. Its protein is CASSLWGTTHAGQFF.

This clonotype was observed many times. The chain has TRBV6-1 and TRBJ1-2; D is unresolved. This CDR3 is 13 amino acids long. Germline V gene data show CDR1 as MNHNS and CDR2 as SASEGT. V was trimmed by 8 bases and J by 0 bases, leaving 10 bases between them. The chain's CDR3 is CASLDRPNYGYTF. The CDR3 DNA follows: TGTGCCAGCCTTGACCGTCCTAACTATGGCTACACCTTC.

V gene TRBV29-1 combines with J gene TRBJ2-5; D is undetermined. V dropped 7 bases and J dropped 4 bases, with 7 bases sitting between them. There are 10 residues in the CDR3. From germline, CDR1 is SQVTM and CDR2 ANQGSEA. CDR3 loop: CSAASETQYF. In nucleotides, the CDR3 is TGCAGCGCGGCATCAGAGACCCAGTACTTC.

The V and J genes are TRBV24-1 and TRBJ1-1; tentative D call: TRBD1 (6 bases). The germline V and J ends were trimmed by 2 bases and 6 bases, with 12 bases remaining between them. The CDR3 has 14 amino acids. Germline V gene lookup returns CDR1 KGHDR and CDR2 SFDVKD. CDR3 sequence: CATSDSNRVSEAFF. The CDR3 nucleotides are TGTGCCACCAGTGATTCGAACAGGGTTTCTGAAGCTTTCTTT.